A single sample is the source of the 15 T cell receptor beta chains below, sequenced in a study of blood T cell repertoires in COVID-19. Some clones are missing from TCRdb's copy, which holds only in-frame ones; the method was immunoSEQ multiplex PCR. The sample has 250,000 or so clones; 70% to 85% are singletons. Sequencing used peripheral blood. These TCRs come from a man in his forties who had recovered from COVID-19.

The chain recombines TRBV19 with TRBJ2-1; 8 nucleotides agree with TRBD1. The CDR3 sequence is 16 residues long. CDR1 and CDR2 (germline): LNHDA, SQIVND (reference sequence). V trimming: 4 bases; J trimming: 3 bases; junction bases outside the gene matches: 8. This chain's CDR3 is CASSRTGQLSYNEQFF. Here the CDR3 DNA reads TGTGCCAGTAGTAGGACAGGGCAACTAAGCTACAATGAGCAGTTCTTC.

The gene calls are TRBV5-4 and TRBJ1-1, with D possibly TRBD1 on 5 matching bases. With 0 bases removed from V and 1 base from J, the gap between germline ends came to 10 bases. The CDR3 consists of 15 residues. The germline gives CDR1 SGHNT, CDR2 YYREEE (reference sequence). The CDR3 nucleotides are TGTGCCAGCAGCTTGGCCGGGGGTGGGAACACTGAAGCTTTCTTT. This sequence encodes CASSLAGGGNTEAFF.

This clone was observed a few times. The V call is TRBV9, the J call TRBJ2-1; 14 nucleotides line up with TRBD2. Looked up from germline, CDR1 is SGDLS and CDR2 is YYNGEE. Germline trimming cut 4 bases from V and 7 bases from J; bases unmatched to any gene: 7. There are 16 residues in the CDR3. The CDR3 DNA sequence: TGTGCCAGCAGCACCCGCTGGACTAGCGGGGGGAATGAGCAGTTCTTC. Protein sequence: CASSTRWTSGGNEQFF.

The rearrangement links TRBV24-1 to TRBJ2-7; possibly TRBD1 for D (6 bases). The CDR3 is 15 amino acids. V was clipped by 4 bases and J by 5 bases, with 17 bases between them. Germline lookup yields CDR1 KGHDR and CDR2 SFDVKD. The CDR3 here is CATSDPGTTHDEQYF. The CDR3 DNA sequence: TGTGCCACCAGTGACCCGGGGACAACCCATGACGAGCAGTACTTC.

This clone has more than one count but fewer than ten. The chain joins TRBV5-4 to TRBJ2-7, with D possibly being TRBD2 (5 bases). The CDR3 contains 12 residues. V was trimmed by 4 bases and J by 5 bases, leaving 10 bases between them. CDR1 is SGHNT, CDR2 YYREEE, per germline (reference sequence). The CDR3 protein is CASSRGIDEQYF. The CDR3 DNA reads as TGTGCCAGCAGCCGGGGTATCGACGAGCAGTACTTC.

V usage is TRBV7-8 and J usage is TRBJ2-1; 13 nucleotides agree with TRBD2. The CDR3 has 20 amino acids. Per the germline V gene, CDR1 is SGHVS and CDR2 is FQNEAQ. Germline trimming cut 5 bases from V and 0 bases from J; bases unmatched to any gene: 13. In nucleotides, the CDR3 is TGTGCCAGCAGCCCTACCCTGACTAGCGGGGGGCTTAGCTCCTACAATGAGCAGTTCTTC. Its protein product is CASSPTLTSGGLSSYNEQFF.

Here the CDR3 DNA reads TGTGCCATCCGAGGACAGGAATCATACGAGCAGTACTTC. Protein product: CAIRGQESYEQYF. The J gene is TRBJ2-7, the V gene TRBV10-3; 7 bases align to TRBD1. V lost 8 bases, J lost 4 bases, and 8 bases stayed unmatched. The CDR3 sequence is 13 residues long. The germline V gene has CDR1 ENHRY and CDR2 SYGVKD.

Of note for this clone: The sample contains more than one DNA sequence encoding this CDR3. J is TRBJ1-1 and V is TRBV3-1 (or the pseudogene TRBV3-2); unclear D gene. The CDR3 length is 11 residues. CDR1 LGHDT and CDR2 YNNKEL come from the germline V gene (reference sequence). Between the trimmed V and J ends, which lost 0 bases and 7 bases, there was a span of 3 bases. CDR3 coding DNA: TGTGCCAGCAGCCAAGACGGTGAAGCTTTCTTT. It codes for CASSQDGEAFF.

V gene TRBV4-1 combines with J gene TRBJ1-2, with 9 nucleotides matching TRBD1. The V gene's germline CDR1 is MGHRA and CDR2 YSYEKL. V shed 2 bases and J 2 bases; nucleotides not matched to a gene: 3. The CDR3 spans 15 residues. CDR3 coding DNA: TGCGCCAGCAGCCAACCAGGGACAGGGAACTATGGCTACACCTTC. This codes for CASSQPGTGNYGYTF.

The rearrangement uses TRBV5-4 and TRBJ2-7, with D perhaps matching TRBD2 (5 bases). V was cut by 2 bases and J by 2 bases, with 11 bases left in between. The CDR3 covers 14 residues. CDR1 is SGHNT and CDR2 is YYREEE in the germline V gene (reference sequence). CDR3 loop: CASSLTGNPYEQYF. The DNA for the CDR3 is TGTGCCAGCAGCTTAACCGGGAACCCCTACGAGCAGTACTTC.

A single count supports this clone. The rearrangement uses TRBV30 and TRBJ2-1, with TRBD2 matching over 7 bases. This CDR3 has 14 amino acids. CDR1 is GTSNPN and CDR2 is SVGIG in the germline V gene (reference sequence). V lost 2 bases to trimming and J lost 4 bases; unmatched junction nucleotides: 5. DNA for the CDR3: TGTGCCTGGAGTTATGCTAGCGGTTACAATGAGCAGTTCTTC. Its translation: CAWSYASGYNEQFF.

The DNA for the CDR3 is TGTGCCAGCAGTCGGGGGGATATGGGCTACACCTTC. It specifies CASSRGDMGYTF. The genes are TRBV12-3 or TRBV12-4 and TRBJ1-2; weak D call: TRBD1 (5 bases). The germline V and J ends were trimmed by 5 bases and 8 bases, with 12 bases remaining between them. The CDR3 is 12 amino acids.

The chain combines TRBV30 with TRBJ1-2, with 9 bases matching TRBD1. Germline V lookup: CDR1 GTSNPN, CDR2 SVGIG (reference sequence). With 8 bases clipped from V and 4 bases from J, the junction kept 5 bases outside the gene matches. CDR3 length: 12 amino acids. This CDR3 reads CAGGDRVYGYTF. The DNA for the CDR3 is TGTGCCGGGGGGGACAGGGTCTATGGCTACACCTTC.

The V and J genes are TRBV6-5 and TRBJ1-1; 7 positions agree with TRBD1. The V gene's germline CDR1 is MNHEY and CDR2 SVGAGI. The CDR3 contains 14 residues. V was clipped by 5 bases and J by 5 bases; unmatched bases: 8. CDR3 amino acids: CASSPRGVETEAFF. As DNA, the CDR3 is TGTGCCAGCAGTCCCAGGGGGGTTGAGACTGAAGCTTTCTTT.

The chain couples TRBV5-4 to TRBJ1-4; 9 positions match TRBD1. This CDR3 is built from 13 residues. Germline V gene data show CDR1 as SGHNT and CDR2 as YYREEE (reference sequence). With V trimmed by 4 bases and J by 8 bases, 3 bases remained unmatched. Here the CDR3 DNA reads TGTGCCAGCAGCGCAGGACAGGGGGAAAAACTGTTTTTT. Encoded protein: CASSAGQGEKLFF.